The 15 T cell receptor beta chains presented below share a single source sample, sequenced in a study of identical twins (dated by TCRdb to the mid-2010s). The library was built by means of 5' RACE. Sequenced using an Illumina HiSeq 2000. TCRdb itself trimmed the public reads at Q25 with fastp, ran MiXCR and retained productive beta chains. All rows with the same CDR3 protein become a single entry with the most common DNA and genes. The sample yields about 100,000 distinct CDR3 sequences; less than 6.5% were counted once. About 12% of the sample is held by the ten biggest clonotypes. Material: memory T cells sorted from blood. The cell subset or site label for this specimen denotes: CD45RO+ enriched T cells. Receptors were obtained from a woman between 50 and 59 years old in good health.

The sample holds many counts of this clonotype. The V gene is TRBV10-2, the J gene TRBJ2-2; D gene uncertain. Germline loops: CDR1 WSHSY, CDR2 SAAADI. Trimming took off 5 bases at V and 6 bases at J, with 10 bases between the two ends. This CDR3 region has 13 residues. CDR3 sequence reads: CASSPYVPGELFF. CDR3 bases: TGCGCCAGCAGTCCGTATGTCCCCGGGGAGCTGTTTTTT.

This clonotype was seen a handful of times. The rearrangement uses TRBV6-5 and TRBJ2-7; possible D gene TRBD1, 5 bases. The length of the CDR3 is 16 residues. Germline assignment: CDR1 MNHEY and CDR2 SVGAGI. V lost 2 bases and J lost 4, with 18 bases in between. CDR3 loop: CASSYRMDNPPYEQYF. The CDR3, as DNA: TGTGCCAGCAGTTACCGAATGGACAATCCTCCTTACGAGCAGTACTTC.

This clonotype appeared many times. J is TRBJ2-7 and V is TRBV18; 11 nucleotides line up with TRBD1. V was clipped by 3 bases and J by 2 bases; unmatched bases: 3. CDR3 length: 15 amino acids. The V gene's germline CDR1 is KGHSH and CDR2 LQKENI. The CDR3 region has the DNA TGTGCCAGCTCACCGGGACAGGGGGGGACCTACGAGCAGTACGTC. It encodes CASSPGQGGTYEQYV.

This chain links TRBV10-2 with TRBJ2-5, with TRBD2 matching 7 bases. This CDR3 has 14 amino acids. CDR1 and CDR2 from the germline V gene are WSHSY and SAAADI. V was clipped by 5 bases and J by 5 bases; unmatched bases: 8. The CDR3 protein is CASSIVRGGETQYF. CDR3 in DNA: TGCGCCAGCAGTATCGTACGGGGAGGGGAGACCCAGTACTTC.

There are many counts of this clonotype. The J gene is TRBJ2-7, the V gene TRBV12-3 or TRBV12-4, with 9 bases identical to TRBD1. Unmatched junction bases numbered 4, after V lost 5 bases and J lost 5 bases. There are 13 residues in the CDR3. CDR3 loop: CASSGTGFHEQYV. CDR3 DNA: TGTGCCAGCAGTGGGACAGGGTTCCACGAGCAGTACGTC.

This clonotype was counted at least ten times. This chain connects TRBV3-1 to TRBJ2-1; 13 bases agree with TRBD2. CDR3 length equals 15 residues. Germline V gives CDR1 LGHDT, CDR2 YNNKEL (reference sequence). J gave up 5 bases and V 6 bases, and 4 bases lay outside the gene matches. The CDR3 region is CASSQTSGRHNEQFF. In nucleotides, the CDR3 is TGTGCCAGCAGTCAGACTAGCGGGAGGCACAATGAGCAGTTCTTC.

This clonotype occurred many times. The chain's CDR3 is CASSTGREAFF. The DNA of the CDR3 is TGTGCCAGCAGTACGGGACGTGAAGCTTTCTTT. The rearrangement links TRBV12-3 or TRBV12-4 to TRBJ1-1; a weak D match, TRBD1 (5 bases). V was pared by 5 bases and J by 7 bases, with 8 bases between. The CDR3 is 11 amino acids.

This clonotype was detected only a few times. The chain recombines TRBV24-1 with TRBJ1-2; D is unresolved. The CDR3 is 15 residues long. Germline CDR1 reads KGHDR; CDR2 reads SFDVKD. Trimming cost V 3 bases and J 0 bases, with 10 bases left between them. The CDR3: CATSDPHGANYGYTF. CDR3 bases: TGTGCCACCAGTGATCCCCACGGGGCTAACTATGGCTACACCTTC.

Turning to this clonotype: A much bigger clone sits one base away, suggesting this may be a read error. Because the CDR3 is missing its conserved closing phenylalanine or tryptophan, this is likely a read error. This CDR3 is CASSPFLQGLAFI. CDR3 DNA sequence: TGTGCCAGCAGCCCATTCCTACAGGGTCTAGCTTTCATT. The chain couples TRBV3-1 to TRBJ1-1; the D gene is possibly TRBD1 (6 bases). This CDR3 comprises 13 residues. Germline loops: CDR1 LGHDT, CDR2 YNNKEL (reference sequence). Trimming took 4 bases from V and 10 from J, leaving 16 bases between them.

The V and J genes are TRBV5-1 and TRBJ2-1; TRBD2 aligns across 14 bases. The CDR3 covers 17 residues. Germline V gene sequence: CDR1 SGHRS, CDR2 YFSETQ. Trimming removed 2 bases from V and 6 bases from J; junction bases left unmatched: 7. CDR3 residues: CASSLGTSGSPINEQFF. For the CDR3, the DNA is TGCGCCAGCAGCTTAGGGACTAGCGGGAGCCCTATCAATGAGCAGTTCTTC.

This clonotype was detected a few times. This rearrangement joins TRBV3-1 to TRBJ2-3; 9 bases agree with TRBD2. The V gene end was trimmed by 3 bases and the J gene end by 0 bases; junction bases not matched to a gene: 4. The germline CDR1 and CDR2 sequences are LGHDT and YNNKEL (reference sequence). This CDR3 comprises 16 residues. Here the CDR3 reads CASSQTSGLSTDTQYF. In nucleotides, the CDR3 is TGTGCCAGCAGCCAGACTAGCGGACTAAGCACAGATACGCAGTATTTT.

This clonotype was seen many times. The chain employs TRBV19 and TRBJ2-7, with 10 positions matching TRBD2. The CDR3 covers 15 residues. Germline lookup yields CDR1 LNHDA and CDR2 SQIVND (reference sequence). The ends lost 6 bases at V and 6 bases at J; junction bases unmatched: 11. The CDR3 sequence is CASRATGTSVSEQYF. CDR3 DNA: TGTGCCAGTAGGGCTACCGGGACTAGCGTCTCCGAGCAGTACTTC.

At least ten counts were recorded for this clonotype. The gene calls are TRBV19 and TRBJ1-5, with D perhaps matching TRBD1 (5 bases). V lost 6 bases and J lost 8, with 17 bases in between. The length of the CDR3 is 14 residues. CDR1 is LNHDA, CDR2 SQIVND, per germline (reference sequence). The CDR3 region is CASSEGRKIEPQHF. CDR3 nucleotides: TGTGCCAGTAGCGAGGGACGGAAAATTGAGCCCCAGCATTTT.

CDR3 amino acids: CASSAGTRNNSPLHF. The CDR3 DNA is TGTGCCAGCAGCGCAGGGACAAGAAATAATTCACCCCTCCACTTT. The chain is built from TRBV5-5 and TRBJ1-6; D may be TRBD1 (6 bases). The V gene's germline CDR1 is SGHKS and CDR2 YYEKEE (reference sequence). The CDR3 has 15 residues. Trimming removed 4 bases at V and 5 bases at J, with 13 bases between. Drawing the rest from reference TRBV5-5 and TRBJ1-6, the complete variable domain is DAGVTQSPTHLIKTRGQQVTLRCSPISGHKSVSWYQQVLGQGPQFIFQYYEKEERGRGNFPDRFSARQFPNYSSELNVNALLLGDSALYLCASSAGTRNNSPLHFGNGTRLTVT.

The V and J genes are TRBV2 and TRBJ1-6; 8 bases fit TRBD1. V dropped 5 bases and J dropped 5; count of bases not matched to a gene: 5. The CDR3 runs 15 residues. Germline V gene lookup returns CDR1 SNHLY and CDR2 FYNNEI. The DNA for the CDR3 is TGTGCCAGCAGTACCAGACAGGGGAATAATTCACCCCTCCACTTT. This gives the protein CASSTRQGNNSPLHF.